This TCR beta chain originates from a study of shared clonotypes between healthy human individuals. Clones were read by immunoSEQ multiplex PCR, and TCRdb kept only the in-frame ones, dropping some. The sample consists of over 2 million clones, 80% to 95% of them appearing once. The donors, healthy adults who were HIV-negative, had experienced no recent acute infections or vaccinations. It was into CD45RA+ naive and CD45RA-negative memory subsets that the CD4+ cells were split. Study findings and constraints: Naive subsets usually exceeded memory subsets in estimated richness. Owing to a small donor count, the genetic and exposure-history diversity represented was limited.

The CDR3 sequence is 17 residues long. Germline assignment: CDR1 SEHNR and CDR2 FQNEAQ (reference sequence). Trimming removed 2 bases from V and 4 bases from J, with 20 bases in between. On this clone itself: Its antigen is still unknown.

Sequencing input: naive CD4+ T cells from PBMCs. The subset: CD45RA+ positively selected. The TCR comes from a man in his late teens or twenties in good health. Some clones in this sample may be carry-over from other donors' samples. The chain carries TRBV7-9 and TRBJ1-1; D is possibly TRBD1 (5 bases). The DNA of the CDR3 is TGTGCCAGCAGCTTAATCCCCACGGGACTTAACGGCACTGAAGCTTTCTTT. This gives the protein CASSLIPTGLNGTEAFF.